One and the same sample provided the 19 T cell receptor beta chains below, sequenced in a study of control samples from healthy donors and cancer patients. This table comes from immunoSEQ multiplex PCR, and its TCRdb copy is limited to in-frame clones, with some not included. The sample carries 75,000 to 95,000 clones, around 85% recorded once. Source material: PBMCs. The receptors stem from a man aged 65 to 85 with lung cancer.

The CDR3 bases are TGTGCCAGCAGCTTCGCGGGCCACACCGGGGAGCTGTTTTTT. It codes for CASSFAGHTGELFF. The V gene is TRBV9, the J gene TRBJ2-2, with D tentatively TRBD2 (5 bases). CDR1 and CDR2 (germline): SGDLS, YYNGEE. V shed 4 bases and J shed 3 bases, with 10 bases lying between them. The CDR3 contains 14 residues. Variable domain in full (rest from reference TRBV9 and TRBJ2-2): DSGVTQTPKHLITATGQRVTLRCSPRSGDLSVYWYQQSLDQGLQFLIQYYNGEERAKGNILERFSAQQFPDLHSELNLSSLELGDSALYFCASSFAGHTGELFFGEGSRLTVL.

The V gene is TRBV7-9, the J gene TRBJ2-6; 8 bases map to TRBD1. V lost 4 bases and J lost 2; bases outside the gene matches: 4. Germline V lookup: CDR1 SEHNR, CDR2 FQNEAQ (reference sequence). CDR3 length equals 16 residues. The CDR3 DNA sequence: TGTGCCAGCAGCTCAGACAGGGGAACTGGGGCCAACGTCCTGACTTTC. Protein sequence: CASSSDRGTGANVLTF.

The genes are TRBV6-6 and TRBJ1-1, with TRBD1 as a possible D gene (6 bases). Germline values: CDR1 MNHNY, CDR2 SVGAGI (reference sequence). The CDR3 consists of 14 residues. Trimming stripped 6 bases from V and 11 bases from J, with 22 bases between. CDR3 amino acids: CASSTGASVGKAFF. The DNA for the CDR3 is TGTGCCAGCAGCACGGGGGCGTCGGTCGGAAAGGCTTTCTTT.

The V call is TRBV10-1, the J call TRBJ2-1, with 9 bases identical to TRBD2. Unmatched junction bases numbered 4, after V lost 5 bases and J lost 2 bases. The CDR3 runs 15 residues. Germline V gene sequence: CDR1 WNHNN, CDR2 SYGVQD (reference sequence). CDR3 DNA sequence: TGCGCCAGCAGTCTAGCGGGAACTACCTACAATGAGCAGTTCTTC. Translated: CASSLAGTTYNEQFF.

The chain combines TRBV30 with TRBJ1-5, with D perhaps TRBD1 (5 bases). The CDR3 sequence is 13 residues long. Germline assignment: CDR1 GTSNPN and CDR2 SVGIG (reference sequence). The V and J ends lost 6 bases and 6 bases respectively, with 15 bases between them. CDR3 in amino acids: CACRVTGSQPQHF. The CDR3 coding sequence is TGTGCCTGCAGGGTCACTGGAAGTCAGCCCCAGCATTTT.

V usage is TRBV5-6 and J usage is TRBJ2-3; D possibly corresponds to TRBD2 (5 bases). The CDR3 covers 17 residues. Trimming cost V 5 bases and J 2 bases, with 21 bases left between them. The germline V gene encodes CDR1 SGHDT and CDR2 YYEEEE. CDR3 bases: TGTGCCAGCAGGCGGGCCGGGCCTTCCTGGAACACAGATACGCAGTATTTT. This encodes CASRRAGPSWNTDTQYF.

In its sample, this clone was seen once. In DNA form, the CDR3 reads TGTGCCAGCAGCTTAGGGATCCTTAGCGGGGGCTCCTACAATGAGCAGTTCTTC. Its protein product is CASSLGILSGGSYNEQFF. The chain recombines TRBV7-8 with TRBJ2-1, with 9 bases fitting TRBD2. Losses at the gene ends were 1 base for V and 0 bases for J; bases not matched to a gene: 7. CDR3 length: 18 amino acids. Germline CDR1 and CDR2: SGHVS and FQNEAQ.

The rearrangement joins TRBV5-1 to TRBJ1-1; D unresolved. This CDR3 has 15 amino acids. V was shortened by 0 bases and J by 0 bases, with 9 bases between the two germline ends. The germline V gene has CDR1 SGHRS and CDR2 YFSETQ. The CDR3 spells CASSLVGVLNTEAFF. In DNA form, the CDR3 reads TGCGCCAGCAGCTTGGTCGGAGTTCTGAACACTGAAGCTTTCTTT.

J is TRBJ1-1 and V is TRBV11-2, with unresolved D. Germline CDR1 and CDR2: SGHAT and FQNNGV. The V end lost 2 bases, the J end lost 1 base, and 5 bases lay between the germline ends. This CDR3 has 13 amino acids. The CDR3: CASSLKSNTEAFF. CDR3 nucleotide sequence: TGTGCCAGCAGCTTAAAGTCGAACACTGAAGCTTTCTTT.

The chain carries TRBV6-5 and TRBJ1-3; D is perhaps TRBD1 (6 bases). This CDR3 is 15 amino acids long. Germline CDR1 MNHEY, CDR2 SVGAGI. V lost 6 bases and J 7 bases, leaving 19 bases between the germline ends. The CDR3: CASSAVQGQTNTIYF. The CDR3 DNA reads as TGTGCCAGCAGCGCCGTTCAGGGACAAACGAACACCATATATTTT.

This clone was detected only once. The chain is built from TRBV21-1 and TRBJ2-5; whether TRBD2, the table's D call, matches the DNA was not checked. TRBV21-1 is a known pseudogene. This CDR3 has 15 residues. The chain's CDR3 is CASEETGRVGGTQYF. The CDR3, as DNA: TGTGCCAGCGAGGAAACAGGGAGGGTTGGAGGGACCCAGTACTTC.

The V gene is TRBV7-9, the J gene TRBJ1-1; TRBD1 matches 7 bases. After removal of 6 bases from V and 0 bases from J, the junction contained 7 bases not matched to a gene. CDR1 and CDR2 from the germline V gene are SEHNR and FQNEAQ (reference sequence). This CDR3 has 15 residues. CDR3 in amino acids: CASSTTGNMNTEAFF. The CDR3, as DNA: TGTGCCAGCAGTACGACAGGGAACATGAACACTGAAGCTTTCTTT.

The chain has TRBV7-9 and TRBJ1-5; weak D call: TRBD1 (5 bases). This CDR3 contains 14 residues. Germline V CDR1 and CDR2: SEHNR, FQNEAQ (reference sequence). V gave up 0 bases and J gave up 3 bases, with 6 bases separating them. CDR3 coding DNA: TGTGCCAGCAGCTTAGCAGGGGACAATCAGCCCCAGCATTTT. Translating it yields CASSLAGDNQPQHF.

V and J are TRBV13 and TRBJ2-3; D is uncertain. Germline lookup yields CDR1 PRHDT and CDR2 FYEKMQ (reference sequence). The CDR3 contains 13 residues. V lost 5 bases and J lost 4, with 10 bases in between. As DNA, the CDR3 is TGTGCCAGCAGCCGCTCCCGATCAGATACGCAGTATTTT. It codes for CASSRSRSDTQYF.

The chain combines TRBV5-8 with TRBJ1-5; no clear D. Germline V gives CDR1 SGHTS, CDR2 YDEGEE. This CDR3 is 15 amino acids long. Trimming pared 2 bases from V and 2 bases from J, leaving 11 bases between. The CDR3 DNA reads as TGTGCCAGCAGCTTCAAGGTTGTTGGCAATCAGCCCCAGCATTTT. This encodes CASSFKVVGNQPQHF.

The chain uses TRBV24-1 and TRBJ1-5, with 7 bases lining up with TRBD1. CDR1 and CDR2 from the germline V gene are KGHDR and SFDVKD. The CDR3 covers 16 residues. With V trimmed by 0 bases and J by 7 bases, 8 bases remained unmatched. The CDR3 nucleotides are TGTGCCACCAGTGATTTGACTACAGGGGTTTGGCAGCCCCAGCATTTT. Amino acid sequence: CATSDLTTGVWQPQHF.

The chain links TRBV25-1 to TRBJ2-7; no firm D call. Looked up from germline, CDR1 is MGHDK and CDR2 is SYGVNS. Trimming took 1 base from V and 3 from J, leaving 13 bases between them. The CDR3 has 15 residues. The CDR3 loop is CASSESGVRRYEQYF. The CDR3 DNA sequence: TGTGCCAGCAGTGAATCCGGTGTCAGACGCTACGAGCAGTACTTC.

The chain joins TRBV19 to TRBJ1-1; TRBD1 matches 11 bases. Germline lookup yields CDR1 LNHDA and CDR2 SQIVND (reference sequence). CDR3 size: 16 residues. V shed 8 bases, J shed 3 bases, and the junction held 11 bases outside the gene matches. The CDR3 nucleotides are TGTGCCAGTCTAAGGGACAGGGGGAGACGGGACACTGAAGCTTTCTTT. It yields the protein CASLRDRGRRDTEAFF.

V is TRBV6-6 and J is TRBJ1-1; no firm D call. Germline V gene lookup returns CDR1 MNHNY and CDR2 SVGAGI (reference sequence). Trimming pared 4 bases from V and 8 bases from J, leaving 11 bases between. This CDR3 contains 12 residues. The CDR3 loop is CASSSPVREAFF. CDR3 DNA sequence: TGTGCCAGCAGTTCCCCTGTGAGGGAAGCTTTCTTT.